This T cell receptor beta chain was captured by sequencing in a study of cytomegalovirus exposure and HLA in healthy donors. The CDR3 is 15 residues long. Looked up from germline, CDR1 is LNHDA and CDR2 is SQIVND (reference sequence). V shed 1 base and J shed 0 bases, with 9 bases lying between them. This clone has more than one count but fewer than ten. Use of 60 Vbeta and 13 Jbeta primers characterized the PCR. TCRdb's table, derived via immunoSEQ multiplex PCR, lists solely in-frame clones and lacks some. The sample has around 130,000 clones; just under 80% are singletons. The rearrangement links TRBV19 to TRBJ1-1; maybe TRBD1 (5 bases). This clonotype originated in a woman in her thirties or forties in good health and CMV-seronegative. The material sequenced was PBMCs. CDR3: CASSIGGSMNTEAFF. In nucleotides, the CDR3 is TGTGCCAGTAGTATAGGGGGCAGCATGAACACTGAAGCTTTCTTT.